This TCR beta chain originates from a study of T cells in Graves' hyperthyroidism and ophthalmopathy. RNA transcripts gave rise to amplified TCR beta CDR3 regions. A first-round RT-PCR of the TCR CDR3 used the HTBI primer set. TCRdb reprocessed the multiplex PCR reads via MiXCR and lists one record per CDR3 protein. This sample has roughly 500,000 distinct CDR3 sequences, with approximately 23% found just once. In its sample, this clonotype was seen many times. V was clipped by 4 bases and J by 9 bases, with 13 bases between them. The CDR3 is made up of 13 amino acids. This chain connects TRBV12-3 or TRBV12-4 to TRBJ2-1; D might be TRBD2 (5 bases). The sequencing sample was made of blood. The clonotype was recovered from a woman aged 70-85 years with Graves' ophthalmopathy. The CDR3 sequence is CASSSAEVSEQFF. In DNA form, the CDR3 reads TGTGCCAGCAGTTCGGCGGAGGTGAGTGAGCAGTTCTTC.